The following is a TCR beta chain sequence with its context. The data stem from a study of OX40 agonist ivuxolimab in advanced cancers. The CDR3 has 18 residues. Repertoires were generated with immunoSEQ multiplex PCR, while TCRdb's copy carries only in-frame clones and drops some. The sample carries about 28,000 clones, 65% to 85% recorded once. Sequencing used CD4+ or CD8+ T cells sorted from blood, obtained in a trial of the OX40 agonist ivuxolimab. V usage is TRBV21-1 and J usage is TRBJ2-2; TRBD2 was called by the table and not checked on the DNA. TRBV21-1 is tagged as a pseudogene. The sequence was collected from an adult with an advanced solid tumor such as melanoma, head and neck, liver or kidney cancer. The CDR3 DNA is TGTGCCAGCAGCAAAGTTGGCGGGAGGGAGAAATACACCGGGGAGCTGTTTTTT. Amino acids: CASSKVGGREKYTGELFF.